The 9 T cell receptor beta chains given below trace back to one sample, sequenced in a study of beta chain features in type 1 diabetes. Study outcomes and limitations: Patients with Type 1 diabetes showed moderately but significantly shorter TCRB CDR3s in all four CD4+ subsets.

These TCRs are of unknown antigen specificity. Expressed TCRB transcripts were sequenced because the entire RNA isolate underwent reverse transcription. Profiling relied on immunoSEQ multiplex PCR, and the TCRdb table lists in-frame clones only, not all of them. This repertoire shows 300,000 to 350,000 clones, around 9% found once; its top ten account for 0.9% to 1.1%. Material for sequencing was central memory CD4+ T cells from blood. These receptors were collected from a man younger than 40 with type 1 diabetes.

This clone was seen only a few times. CDR3: CATSRDYQAAFF. CDR3 sequence (DNA): TGTGCCACCAGCAGAGATTACCAGGCAGCTTTCTTT. This chain links TRBV15 with TRBJ1-1; no clear D gene. CDR1 and CDR2 from the germline V gene are LNHNV and YYDKDF (reference sequence). The CDR3 spans 12 residues. V dropped 0 bases and J dropped 10 bases, with 9 bases sitting between them.

This clone was counted only a few times. The rearrangement joins TRBV5-6 to TRBJ1-1, with TRBD1 as a possible D gene (5 bases). The V and J ends lost 3 bases and 1 base respectively, with 16 bases between them. In germline, CDR1 is SGHDT, CDR2 YYEEEE. The CDR3 runs 16 residues. CDR3 sequence: CASSSIGDGRNTEAFF. The DNA of the CDR3 is TGTGCCAGCAGCTCTATAGGGGACGGGAGGAACACTGAAGCTTTCTTT.

The V gene is TRBV11-2, the J gene TRBJ2-5, with D unresolved. Germline CDR1 is SGHAT and CDR2 is FQNNGV. Trimming pared 5 bases from V and 3 bases from J, leaving 19 bases between. CDR3 length: 16 amino acids. This chain's CDR3 is CASSVRSRVGEETQYF. The DNA of the CDR3 is TGTGCCAGCAGCGTACGGAGCCGCGTTGGCGAAGAGACCCAGTACTTC.

This rearrangement joins TRBV7-2 to TRBJ2-5; D is tentatively TRBD1 or TRBD2 (5 bases each). The germline CDR1 and CDR2 sequences are SGHTA and FQGNSA. The CDR3 length is 13 residues. V was clipped by 3 bases and J by 5 bases, with 10 bases between them. CDR3 amino acids: CASSLGDRETQYF. The CDR3 DNA reads TGTGCCAGCAGCTTGGGGGATCGGGAGACCCAGTACTTC.

The table lists this clone with a few counts. The gene calls are TRBV11-3 and TRBJ2-3; 10 nucleotides match TRBD1. The V segment lost 3 bases and the J segment 5 bases; nucleotides outside the gene matches: 5. The CDR3 has 15 amino acids. In germline, CDR1 is SGHNT, CDR2 YENEEA. CDR3 sequence: CASSFGTGDIDTQYF. CDR3 bases: TGTGCCAGCAGCTTCGGGACAGGGGATATAGATACGCAGTATTTT.

V is TRBV27 and J is TRBJ2-7; TRBD1 agrees at 11 bases. The CDR3 runs to 15 residues. V gave up 4 bases and J gave up 11 bases; unmatched junction bases: 13. The germline V gene encodes CDR1 MNHEY and CDR2 SMNVEV (reference sequence). The CDR3 is CASSSSGTGGTMEYF. The CDR3 region has the DNA TGTGCCAGCAGTTCCTCCGGGACAGGGGGGACTATGGAGTACTTC.

This clone was recorded many times. The rearrangement joins TRBV5-6 to TRBJ1-6; D gene ambiguous. The CDR3 runs to 13 residues. Germline-derived CDR1 and CDR2 are SGHDT and YYEEEE. V was trimmed by 0 bases and J by 8 bases, leaving 6 bases between them. The CDR3 DNA reads as TGTGCCAGCAGCTTGGACGCTGATTCACCCCTCCACTTT. Protein: CASSLDADSPLHF. Full variable domain (remainder filled in from reference TRBV5-6 and TRBJ1-6): DAGVTQSPTHLIKTRGQQVTLRCSPKSGHDTVSWYQQALGQGPQFIFQYYEEEERQRGNFPDRFSGHQFPNYSSELNVNALLLGDSALYLCASSLDADSPLHFGNGTRLTVT.

The V call is TRBV29-1, the J call TRBJ1-2, with TRBD1 matching 9 bases. After removal of 3 bases from V and 2 bases from J, the junction contained 1 base not matched to a gene. The CDR3 loop spans 13 amino acids. The germline V gene has CDR1 SQVTM and CDR2 ANQGSEA. The CDR3 spells CSVDGTGNYGYTF. In DNA, the CDR3 is TGCAGCGTTGACGGGACAGGGAACTATGGCTACACCTTC. Using reference TRBV29-1 and TRBJ1-2 for the parts outside the CDR3, the full variable domain is SAVISQKPSRDICQRGTSLTIQCQVDSQVTMMFWYRQQPGQSLTLIATANQGSEATYESGFVIDKFPISRPNLTFSTLTVSNMSPEDSSIYLCSVDGTGNYGYTFGSGTRLTVV.

This clone was detected ten times or more. CDR3 sequence (DNA): TGTGCCAGCGGTTCGGACAGAGGGGCCGAGCAGTACTTC. This codes for CASGSDRGAEQYF. V gene TRBV7-9 combines with J gene TRBJ2-7; tentatively, D is TRBD1 (6 bases). This CDR3 region has 13 residues. Germline lookup yields CDR1 SEHNR and CDR2 FQNEAQ (reference sequence). The V gene lost 8 bases and the J gene lost 6 bases, with 17 bases spanning the gap.